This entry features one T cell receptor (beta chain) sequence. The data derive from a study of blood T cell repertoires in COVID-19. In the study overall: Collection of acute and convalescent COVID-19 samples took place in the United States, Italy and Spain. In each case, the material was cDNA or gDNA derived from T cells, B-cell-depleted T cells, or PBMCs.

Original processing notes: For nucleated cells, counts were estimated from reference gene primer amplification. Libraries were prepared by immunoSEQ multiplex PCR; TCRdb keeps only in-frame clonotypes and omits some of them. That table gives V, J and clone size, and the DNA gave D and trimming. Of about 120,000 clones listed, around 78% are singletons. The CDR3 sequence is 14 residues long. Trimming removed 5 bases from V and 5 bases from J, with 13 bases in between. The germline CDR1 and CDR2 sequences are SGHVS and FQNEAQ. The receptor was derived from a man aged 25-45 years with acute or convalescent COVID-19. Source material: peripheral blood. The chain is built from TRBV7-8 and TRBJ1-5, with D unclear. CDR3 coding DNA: TGTGCCAGCAGCCCAGAGGCGGGTGATCAGCCCCAGCATTTT. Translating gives CASSPEAGDQPQHF.